The next 21 T cell receptor beta chains were all read from a single sample in a study of blood T cell repertoires in COVID-19. The repertoire was sequenced with immunoSEQ multiplex PCR; TCRdb's copy has only in-frame clones and lacks some. The sample has 300,000 to 400,000 clones, roughly 88% seen once. Sequenced input: peripheral blood. The receptor set was obtained from a woman aged 50 to 60 with active or convalescent COVID-19.

The chain has TRBV5-8 and TRBJ2-3; 11 nucleotides line up with TRBD2. Germline V gene data show CDR1 as SGHTS and CDR2 as YDEGEE. The length of the CDR3 is 15 residues. V shed 4 bases, J shed 1 base, and the junction held 2 bases outside the gene matches. As DNA, the CDR3 is TGTGCCAGCAGCCTGACTAGCGGGGGCACAGATACGCAGTATTTT. Translation: CASSLTSGGTDTQYF.

The chain joins TRBV5-1 to TRBJ2-5; D is undetermined. Germline CDR1 SGHRS, CDR2 YFSETQ. V lost 1 base and J lost 1, with 14 bases in between. The CDR3 is made up of 16 amino acids. The CDR3 is CASSLSSSGRQETQYF. The CDR3 region has the DNA TGCGCCAGCAGCTTGTCGAGTTCAGGCCGCCAAGAGACCCAGTACTTC. The variable domain in full, completed from reference TRBV5-1 and TRBJ2-5, reads KAGVTQTPRYLIKTRGQQVTLSCSPISGHRSVSWYQQTPGQGLQFLFEYFSETQRNKGNFPGRFSGRQFSNSRSEMNVSTLELGDSALYLCASSLSSSGRQETQYFGPGTRLLVL.

This clone was seen once. V is TRBV5-1 and J is TRBJ2-7, with 10 bases fitting TRBD1. Germline-derived CDR1 and CDR2 are SGHRS and YFSETQ. The CDR3 spans 14 residues. The ends lost 3 bases at V and 5 bases at J; junction bases unmatched: 5. In nucleotides, the CDR3 is TGCGCCAGCAGCTCCGGGACAGGGGCCCACGAGCAGTACTTC. This encodes CASSSGTGAHEQYF. The full variable domain, rest sourced from reference TRBV5-1 and TRBJ2-7, is KAGVTQTPRYLIKTRGQQVTLSCSPISGHRSVSWYQQTPGQGLQFLFEYFSETQRNKGNFPGRFSGRQFSNSRSEMNVSTLELGDSALYLCASSSGTGAHEQYFGPGTRLTVT.

The chain recombines TRBV18 with TRBJ2-7, with TRBD2 as a possible D gene (5 bases). The V gene lost 3 bases and the J gene lost 2 bases, with 8 bases spanning the gap. This CDR3 spans 13 amino acids. Germline CDR1 reads KGHSH; CDR2 reads LQKENI. The CDR3 protein is CASSPGIPYEQYF. The CDR3 coding sequence is TGTGCCAGCTCACCCGGGATTCCCTACGAGCAGTACTTC. Combining the CDR3 with reference TRBV18 and TRBJ2-7 gives the whole variable domain NAGVMQNPRHLVRRRGQEARLRCSPMKGHSHVYWYRQLPEEGLKFMVYLQKENIIDESGMPKERFSAEFPKEGPSILRIQQVVRGDSAAYFCASSPGIPYEQYFGPGTRLTVT.

This clone occurred a few times. CDR3 DNA sequence: TGTGCCTGGAACCGCAGAGCGGTGAACACTGAAGCTTTCTTT. This sequence encodes CAWNRRAVNTEAFF. This chain links TRBV30 with TRBJ1-1; D is unresolved. The germline gives CDR1 GTSNPN, CDR2 SVGIG (reference sequence). With 4 bases removed from V and 0 bases from J, the gap between germline ends came to 12 bases. The length of the CDR3 is 14 residues.

As for this clone: The same CDR3 is also encoded by other DNA sequences in this sample. The chain combines TRBV30 with TRBJ1-1, with D possibly being TRBD1 (5 bases). V was trimmed by 0 bases and J by 4 bases, leaving 9 bases between them. The CDR3 loop spans 13 amino acids. Per the germline V gene, CDR1 is GTSNPN and CDR2 is SVGIG (reference sequence). The CDR3 protein is CAWSVRGSTEAFF. The CDR3 DNA reads TGTGCCTGGAGTGTACGGGGGAGCACTGAAGCTTTCTTT.

The V gene is TRBV30, the J gene TRBJ1-1; 9 positions agree with TRBD1. Losses at the gene ends were 3 bases for V and 3 bases for J; bases not matched to a gene: 2. The CDR3 covers 13 residues. CDR1 GTSNPN and CDR2 SVGIG come from the germline V gene (reference sequence). DNA for the CDR3: TGTGCCTGGAGGGGACAGGGCCACACTGAAGCTTTCTTT. Amino acid sequence: CAWRGQGHTEAFF.

This sequence joins TRBV12-3 or TRBV12-4 and TRBJ1-1; 7 nucleotides line up with TRBD1. This CDR3 comprises 13 residues. V was pared by 6 bases and J by 9 bases, with 10 bases of the junction left unmatched. The CDR3 DNA is TGTGCCAGCAGGCGAATTGACAGGGATAAAGCTTTCTTT. This sequence encodes CASRRIDRDKAFF.

The genes are TRBV19 and TRBJ2-7; 7 positions match TRBD2. Germline V gene data show CDR1 as LNHDA and CDR2 as SQIVND (reference sequence). CDR3 length: 15 amino acids. V was pared by 5 bases and J by 3 bases, with 10 bases of the junction left unmatched. Written as DNA, the CDR3 is TGTGCCAGTAGTCCTGGAGGACTAGTCAACTACGAGCAGTACTTC. Translated: CASSPGGLVNYEQYF.

This rearrangement joins TRBV29-1 to TRBJ1-2; TRBD1 matches 7 bases. This CDR3 is 16 amino acids long. Per the germline V gene, CDR1 is SQVTM and CDR2 is ANQGSEA. The V gene end was trimmed by 4 bases and the J gene end by 1 base; junction bases not matched to a gene: 12. The CDR3 sequence: CSVGNTGAGVNYGYTF. CDR3 coding DNA: TGCAGCGTTGGAAATACAGGGGCTGGGGTTAACTATGGCTACACCTTC.

This chain links TRBV5-1 with TRBJ2-6; the D gene is possibly TRBD1 (6 bases). Trimming stripped 4 bases from V and 0 bases from J, with 14 bases between. Germline CDR1 reads SGHRS; CDR2 reads YFSETQ. The CDR3 runs to 17 residues. CDR3 in amino acids: CASSPWGPNSGANVLTF. The CDR3 DNA reads TGCGCCAGCAGCCCGTGGGGGCCCAACTCTGGGGCCAACGTCCTGACTTTC.

The chain joins TRBV5-1 to TRBJ1-4; weak D call: TRBD1 (5 bases). V was clipped by 3 bases and J by 5 bases, with 14 bases between them. Per germline, CDR1 SGHRS and CDR2 YFSETQ. The CDR3 consists of 15 residues. The CDR3 nucleotides read TGCGCCAGCAGCTCGGGGGACCTTTTAAATGAAAAACTGTTTTTT. Translating gives CASSSGDLLNEKLFF.

This clone appeared a few times. The chain combines TRBV19 with TRBJ1-5, with 8 bases identical to TRBD1. The CDR3 runs to 15 residues. Germline lookup yields CDR1 LNHDA and CDR2 SQIVND (reference sequence). V lost 6 bases, J lost 7 bases, and 11 bases stayed unmatched. The CDR3 here is CASSPTRGLWQPQHF. The DNA for the CDR3 is TGTGCCAGTAGCCCGACCAGGGGGCTGTGGCAGCCCCAGCATTTT.

V usage is TRBV7-9 and J usage is TRBJ1-4, with 7 bases identical to TRBD1. Germline CDR1 and CDR2: SEHNR and FQNEAQ (reference sequence). J lost 7 bases, V lost 3 bases, and 5 bases had no gene match. The CDR3 is made up of 14 amino acids. The CDR3 loop reads CASSFGQGVEKLFF. The CDR3 DNA reads TGTGCCAGCAGCTTCGGTCAGGGGGTTGAAAAACTGTTTTTT.

In DNA form, the CDR3 reads TGTGCCAGTAGTATCGGGACACCTAACTATGGCTACACCTTC. Translating gives CASSIGTPNYGYTF. V usage is TRBV19 and J usage is TRBJ1-2, with D perhaps TRBD1 (6 bases). There are 14 residues in the CDR3. V lost 3 bases and J 0 bases, leaving 8 bases between the germline ends. CDR1 and CDR2 (germline): LNHDA, SQIVND (reference sequence).

This chain uses TRBV27 with TRBJ2-1; 9 positions agree with TRBD2. The CDR3 is 19 residues long. The junction had 11 bases not matched to a gene; V was cut back by 2 bases and J by 0 bases. Germline CDR1 MNHEY, CDR2 SMNVEV (reference sequence). CDR3 DNA: TGTGCCAGCAGTTTAGCGGGAGGGCCGTTTCAGAGCTCCTACAATGAGCAGTTCTTC. Protein: CASSLAGGPFQSSYNEQFF.

The chain is built from TRBV11-2 and TRBJ1-4, with 9 nucleotides matching TRBD1. Germline-derived CDR1 and CDR2 are SGHAT and FQNNGV. The CDR3 has 14 residues. The V segment lost 7 bases and the J segment 6 bases; nucleotides outside the gene matches: 6. CDR3 loop: CASTLGQGYEKLFF. Here the CDR3 DNA reads TGTGCCAGCACCCTGGGACAGGGTTATGAAAAACTGTTTTTT.

The rearrangement links TRBV27 to TRBJ2-5, with a tentative D call TRBD1 (5 bases). V gave up 11 bases and J gave up 13 bases, with 20 bases separating them. Germline V gives CDR1 MNHEY, CDR2 SMNVEV (reference sequence). The CDR3 is 11 residues long. The CDR3 protein is CARDKGIWRYF. Here the CDR3 DNA reads TGTGCCCGAGACAAGGGGATCTGGAGGTACTTC.

In its sample, this clone was seen a few times. The CDR3 DNA follows: TGTGGGACAGGGGGCTTTATAGGTGAAGCTTTCTTT. Protein product: CGTGGFIGEAFF. V is TRBV3-1 (or the pseudogene TRBV3-2) and J is TRBJ1-1, with 11 bases matching TRBD1. The CDR3 covers 12 residues. Germline lookup yields CDR1 LGHDT and CDR2 YNNKEL (reference sequence).

The chain recombines TRBV28 with TRBJ2-1, with 12 nucleotides matching TRBD2. CDR1 MDHEN and CDR2 SYDVKM come from the germline V gene. The V gene end was trimmed by 0 bases and the J gene end by 4 bases; junction bases not matched to a gene: 4. This CDR3 is built from 17 residues. CDR3 region: CASSLWNLAGGYNEQFF. The DNA for the CDR3 is TGTGCCAGCAGTTTATGGAATCTAGCGGGAGGGTACAATGAGCAGTTCTTC.

The chain joins TRBV29-1 to TRBJ1-5; D gene unclear. Germline values: CDR1 SQVTM, CDR2 ANQGSEA. Trimming removed 4 bases at V and 0 bases at J, with 7 bases between. CDR3 length: 13 amino acids. The CDR3 is CSVGRNSNQPQHF. The DNA for the CDR3 is TGCAGCGTTGGCAGAAATAGCAATCAGCCCCAGCATTTT. The full variable domain, in which reference TRBV29-1 and TRBJ1-5 provide the parts outside the CDR3, is SAVISQKPSRDICQRGTSLTIQCQVDSQVTMMFWYRQQPGQSLTLIATANQGSEATYESGFVIDKFPISRPNLTFSTLTVSNMSPEDSSIYLCSVGRNSNQPQHFGDGTRLSIL.